These 31 T cell receptor beta chains share one sample of origin, sequenced in a study of T cells in Graves' hyperthyroidism and ophthalmopathy. The CDR3 regions of TCR beta were amplified from RNA transcripts. RT-PCR in the first round (using the HTBI primer set) targeted the TCR CDR3. MiXCR was run by TCRdb on the multiplex PCR reads, yielding one entry per CDR3 protein. Of roughly 710,000 distinct CDR3 sequences detected, just over 35% appear once; the ten largest clones hold roughly 31%. Sequenced sample: blood. The receptors derive from a woman in her forties with Graves' hyperthyroidism.

At least ten counts were recorded for this clonotype. J is TRBJ1-1 and V is TRBV7-9; perhaps TRBD1 as D (5 bases). Germline lookup yields CDR1 SEHNR and CDR2 FQNEAQ (reference sequence). This CDR3 contains 13 residues. The V end lost 7 bases, the J end lost 1 base, and 10 bases lay between the germline ends. CDR3 region: CASTLGQNTEAFF. The CDR3 nucleotides are TGTGCCAGCACTCTGGGGCAGAACACTGAAGCTTTCTTT.

This clonotype was seen a single time. A much larger clone lies one base from this, so it may be a read error. This is likely a read error, given that the CDR3 carries no conserved phenylalanine or tryptophan at its end. The chain couples TRBV10-1 to TRBJ1-1; weak D call: TRBD1 (6 bases). The germline V gene encodes CDR1 WNHNN and CDR2 SYGVQD (reference sequence). The CDR3 is 15 residues long. Trimming took off 6 bases at V and 3 bases at J, with 17 bases between the two ends. The CDR3 protein is CASSQGQGRDTEAFS. Written as DNA, the CDR3 is TGCGCCAGCAGCCAAGGGCAGGGGAGGGACACTGAAGCTTTCTCT.

This clonotype came up many times. The chain uses TRBV5-1 and TRBJ1-1, with a weak D call TRBD1 (5 bases). Trimming pared 2 bases from V and 8 bases from J, leaving 13 bases between. This CDR3 has 13 residues. Germline V gene sequence: CDR1 SGHRS, CDR2 YFSETQ. CDR3 protein: CASSFGTLNEAFF. Here the CDR3 DNA reads TGCGCCAGCAGCTTCGGGACTCTTAACGAAGCTTTCTTT.

This chain connects TRBV5-4 to TRBJ2-7; tentative D call: TRBD2 (6 bases). The CDR3 sequence is 15 residues long. Trimming took off 4 bases at V and 3 bases at J, with 17 bases between the two ends. Germline loops: CDR1 SGHNT, CDR2 YYREEE (reference sequence). The CDR3 DNA follows: TGTGCCAGCAGCCACTCCCGGGACTCGCGCTACGAGCAGTACTTC. Protein: CASSHSRDSRYEQYF.

The chain has TRBV7-8 and TRBJ2-2; 9 bases fit TRBD2. Germline assignment: CDR1 SGHVS and CDR2 FQNEAQ. This CDR3 has 15 residues. With V trimmed by 5 bases and J by 1 base, 2 bases remained unmatched. CDR3 DNA: TGTGCCAGCAGCCCGACTAGCGGGAACACCGGGGAGCTGTTTTTT. It yields the protein CASSPTSGNTGELFF.

This chain uses TRBV2 with TRBJ2-7, with no clear D. Trimming stripped 5 bases from V and 5 bases from J, with 16 bases between. The CDR3 spans 14 residues. Looked up from germline, CDR1 is SNHLY and CDR2 is FYNNEI. The CDR3 here is CASSYLLERDEQYF. The CDR3 DNA sequence: TGTGCCAGCAGTTATCTTCTAGAAAGGGACGAGCAGTACTTC.

This clonotype was seen repeatedly, ten times or more. The rearrangement links TRBV7-9 to TRBJ1-2; D might be TRBD1 (5 bases). V was pared by 0 bases and J by 8 bases, with 16 bases between. From germline, CDR1 is SEHNR and CDR2 FQNEAQ (reference sequence). The CDR3 has 15 amino acids. The CDR3 DNA sequence: TGTGCCAGCAGCTTAGCGCGGGGGAAACAATCCGGCTACACCTTC. Amino acid sequence: CASSLARGKQSGYTF. The entire variable domain, with the rest obtained from reference TRBV7-9 and TRBJ1-2, is as follows: DTGVSQNPRHKITKRGQNVTFRCDPISEHNRLYWYRQTLGQGPEFLTYFQNEAQLEKSRLLSDRFSAERPKGSFSTLEIQRTEQGDSAMYLCASSLARGKQSGYTFGSGTRLTVV.

The DNA for the CDR3 is TGTGCCAGCAGCCAGGACGGGGGCGGCGACGAGCAGTACTTC. It is translated as CASSQDGGGDEQYF. The rearrangement links TRBV7-2 to TRBJ2-7; either TRBD1 or TRBD2 may supply D (6 bases each). The V end lost 5 bases, the J end lost 5 bases, and 16 bases lay between the germline ends. Germline V lookup: CDR1 SGHTA, CDR2 FQGNSA. The CDR3 covers 14 residues. Complete variable domain (other parts from reference TRBV7-2 and TRBJ2-7): GAGVSQSPSNKVTEKGKDVELRCDPISGHTALYWYRQSLGQGLEFLIYFQGNSAPDKSGLPSDRFSAERTGGSVSTLTIQRTQQEDSAVYLCASSQDGGGDEQYFGPGTRLTVT.

The chain recombines TRBV5-8 with TRBJ1-5; D ambiguous. CDR1 SGHTS and CDR2 YDEGEE come from the germline V gene. The CDR3 extends over 15 amino acids. The V gene lost 4 bases and the J gene lost 2 bases, with 13 bases spanning the gap. CDR3 protein: CASSLPPTGNQPQHF. CDR3 in DNA: TGTGCCAGCAGCCTACCTCCGACCGGCAATCAGCCCCAGCATTTT.

Remarks on this clonotype: This CDR3 is missing its conserved last phenylalanine or tryptophan, likely due to a read error. This sequence joins TRBV5-1 and TRBJ2-7, with D hard to call. The V end lost 0 bases, the J end lost 1 base, and 8 bases lay between the germline ends. Germline V gene data show CDR1 as SGHRS and CDR2 as YFSETQ. This CDR3 has 14 amino acids. This CDR3 is CASSLVTASYEQYL. For the CDR3, the DNA is TGCGCCAGCAGCTTGGTGACGGCTTCCTACGAGCAGTACCTC.

As concerns this clonotype: A read error may produce the germline difference seen at one junction end. The CDR3 here is CASSSQGAKNEQFF. The CDR3 DNA follows: TGCGCCAGCAGCTCACAGGGGGCGAAGAATGAGCAGTTCTTC. This rearrangement joins TRBV9 to TRBJ2-1; 9 bases are a match to TRBD1. CDR3 length: 14 residues. Per germline, CDR1 SGDLS and CDR2 YYNGEE.

The rearrangement joins TRBV20-1 to TRBJ2-3; 8 nucleotides match TRBD2. The V segment lost 3 bases and the J segment 4 bases; nucleotides outside the gene matches: 9. The CDR3 runs to 15 residues. CDR1 is DFQATT and CDR2 is SNEGSKA in the germline V gene (reference sequence). CDR3 DNA sequence: TGCAGTGCTAGGGGTCCGGGAGGGCCAGCAGATACGCAGTATTTT. This codes for CSARGPGGPADTQYF.

The chain has TRBV24-1 and TRBJ1-2, with unresolved D. There are 14 residues in the CDR3. V lost 4 bases and J lost 2, with 10 bases in between. Per the germline V gene, CDR1 is KGHDR and CDR2 is SFDVKD. The CDR3 sequence: CATSDAGKNYGYTF. Written as DNA, the CDR3 is TGTGCCACCAGTGACGCAGGAAAAAACTATGGCTACACCTTC.

The rearrangement uses TRBV7-9 and TRBJ1-1; possible D gene TRBD1, 5 bases. V lost 5 bases to trimming and J lost 6 bases, with 16 bases between them. The CDR3 has 14 amino acids. Per germline, CDR1 SEHNR and CDR2 FQNEAQ (reference sequence). CDR3 in amino acids: CASSPPNGAPEAFF. Here the CDR3 DNA reads TGTGCCAGCAGCCCCCCTAATGGGGCCCCTGAAGCTTTCTTT.

The chain uses TRBV7-2 and TRBJ2-3; D is possibly TRBD1 or TRBD2 (5 bases each). The germline V gene encodes CDR1 SGHTA and CDR2 FQGNSA. This CDR3 is 15 amino acids long. V lost 7 bases and J lost 6, with 20 bases in between. CDR3 residues: CASTAGASSMDTQYF. The DNA for the CDR3 is TGTGCCAGCACCGCCGGGGCTAGTTCTATGGATACGCAGTATTTT.

The V and J genes are TRBV24-1 and TRBJ2-7; either TRBD1 or TRBD2 may supply D (5 bases each). V lost 3 bases, J lost 6 bases, and 11 bases lay in between. The germline CDR1 and CDR2 sequences are KGHDR and SFDVKD. The CDR3 sequence is 13 residues long. The CDR3 nucleotides read TGTGCCACCAGTGATGGGACGATGGGCGAGCAGTACTTC. It is translated as CATSDGTMGEQYF.

The chain uses TRBV5-8 and TRBJ2-2; the D gene is possibly TRBD2 (7 bases). The CDR3 spans 16 residues. Germline assignment: CDR1 SGHTS and CDR2 YDEGEE. Deletions cut 4 bases from V and 2 bases from J, with 15 bases between. CDR3 sequence reads: CASSGGGGFNTGELFF. In DNA form, the CDR3 reads TGTGCCAGCAGCGGTGGCGGGGGCTTTAACACCGGGGAGCTGTTTTTT.

This clonotype was detected a few times. At one boundary the junction diverges from the germline segment, which might be a read error. The rearrangement links TRBV6-5 to TRBJ1-2; no firm D call. This CDR3 has 13 residues. The germline CDR1 and CDR2 sequences are MNHEY and SVGAGI. CDR3 DNA: TGTGCCGGCAGTCCTCAGCAAAACTATGGCTACACCTTC. Encoded protein: CAGSPQQNYGYTF.

This clonotype was counted at least ten times. The chain links TRBV25-1 to TRBJ2-7; D gene ambiguous. The CDR3 contains 11 residues. Between the trimmed V and J ends, which lost 2 bases and 4 bases, there was a span of 3 bases. Germline V gene lookup returns CDR1 MGHDK and CDR2 SYGVNS. The CDR3 nucleotides read TGTGCCAGCAGTGAAGGGTACGAGCAGTACTTC. It is translated as CASSEGYEQYF.

Concerning this clonotype: No conserved phenylalanine or tryptophan ends this CDR3, so it is likely a read error. The CDR3 DNA is TGTGCCATCAGTGAAGTTGGGACAGGGGCCGAGCAGTACTCC. Translation gives CAISEVGTGAEQYS. This sequence joins TRBV10-3 and TRBJ2-7, with TRBD1 matching over 10 bases. V was clipped by 3 bases and J by 6 bases; unmatched bases: 5. The CDR3 contains 14 residues. Germline values: CDR1 ENHRY, CDR2 SYGVKD.

Concerning this clonotype: A single base separates this from a much larger clone, so it may be a read error. The chain carries TRBV2 and TRBJ1-6; D might be TRBD1 (5 bases). This CDR3 is 12 amino acids long. The germline gives CDR1 SNHLY, CDR2 FYNNEI. CDR3 sequence reads: CAGRAQASPLHF. The CDR3 nucleotides read TGTGCCGGCAGGGCACAGGCCTCACCCCTCCACTTT.

This clonotype was detected a few times. J is TRBJ1-6 and V is TRBV7-2; D gene ambiguous. Trimming took 1 base from V and 15 from J, leaving 10 bases between them. The CDR3 consists of 12 residues. Germline values: CDR1 SGHTA, CDR2 FQGNSA. The CDR3 DNA follows: TGTGCCAGCAGCTTAGGCCCTCTTCACCTCCACTTT. Translated, it gives CASSLGPLHLHF.

The J gene is TRBJ2-5, the V gene TRBV10-3, with unresolved D. The germline CDR1 and CDR2 sequences are ENHRY and SYGVKD. The CDR3 consists of 14 residues. V shed 4 bases and J shed 2 bases, with 11 bases lying between them. CDR3 in DNA: TGTGCCATCAGTGGAGTGGACCTTCAAGAGACCCAGTACTTC. This translates into CAISGVDLQETQYF.

The chain has TRBV6-4 and TRBJ2-7; D is possibly TRBD1 (5 bases). The CDR3 loop spans 12 amino acids. Trimming removed 6 bases from V and 2 bases from J, with 8 bases in between. Germline V gene lookup returns CDR1 MRHNA and CDR2 SNTAGT. CDR3 DNA sequence: TGTGCCAGCAGGGACACCCCCTACGAGCAGTACTTC. Translation: CASRDTPYEQYF.

This clonotype was observed a handful of times. V and J are TRBV3-1 and TRBJ2-7, with TRBD1 matching 7 bases. The CDR3 is made up of 11 amino acids. Trimming at V came to 6 bases and at J to 5 bases, leaving 1 base not matched to a gene. Germline CDR1 is LGHDT and CDR2 is YNNKEL (reference sequence). The CDR3 spells CASRGTDEQYF. The CDR3 DNA follows: TGTGCCAGCAGGGGGACAGACGAGCAGTACTTC.

This clonotype was counted a few times. The chain is built from TRBV15 and TRBJ2-7, with D possibly matching TRBD2 (5 bases). V was clipped by 0 bases and J by 3 bases, with 12 bases between them. Germline V gives CDR1 LNHNV, CDR2 YYDKDF (reference sequence). This CDR3 spans 15 amino acids. As DNA, the CDR3 is TGTGCCACCAGCAGAGAGGGGAGCCCCAACTACGAGCAGTACTTC. It codes for CATSREGSPNYEQYF.

The genes are TRBV6-5 and TRBJ1-1; D is ambiguous. The CDR3 sequence is 14 residues long. Germline V gives CDR1 MNHEY, CDR2 SVGAGI. V was shortened by 2 bases and J by 5 bases, with 12 bases between the two germline ends. The CDR3 DNA reads as TGTGCCAGCAGTTACGGCCGGCGTGTAACTGAAGCTTTCTTT. It encodes CASSYGRRVTEAFF.

The sample holds many counts of this clonotype. V and J are TRBV2 and TRBJ1-1; no clear D. CDR1 is SNHLY, CDR2 FYNNEI, per germline. V gave up 7 bases and J gave up 1 base, with 4 bases separating them. The CDR3 is 11 residues long. The CDR3 sequence is CASIRNTEAFF. In nucleotides, the CDR3 is TGTGCCAGCATCAGGAACACTGAAGCTTTCTTT.

V is TRBV13 and J is TRBJ1-6; 11 nucleotides match TRBD1. V shed 4 bases, J shed 9 bases, and the junction held 2 bases outside the gene matches. CDR3 length equals 14 residues. Per germline, CDR1 PRHDT and CDR2 FYEKMQ (reference sequence). The DNA of the CDR3 is TGTGCCAGCAGCTGGACAGGGGGCAGTTCACCCCTCCACTTT. Its translation is CASSWTGGSSPLHF.

The chain carries TRBV6-5 and TRBJ1-2; 9 nucleotides line up with TRBD1. CDR1 is MNHEY and CDR2 is SVGAGI in the germline V gene. Germline trimming cut 1 base from V and 0 bases from J; bases unmatched to any gene: 3. The CDR3 is 16 amino acids. The CDR3 protein is CASSYWTGVANYGYTF. CDR3 DNA sequence: TGTGCCAGCAGTTACTGGACAGGGGTGGCTAACTATGGCTACACCTTC.

This clonotype was observed at least ten times. The CDR3 region is CATSETTGRDGYTF. CDR3 sequence (DNA): TGTGCCACCAGTGAGACCACAGGGCGCGATGGCTACACCTTC. This chain joins TRBV24-1 and TRBJ1-2; D might be TRBD1 (6 bases). The CDR3 contains 14 residues. V shed 4 bases and J shed 6 bases, with 14 bases lying between them. Germline-derived CDR1 and CDR2 are KGHDR and SFDVKD.